These T cell receptor beta chains were read from a single sample in a study of T cell responses to AZD1222 COVID-19 vaccine. This table comes from immunoSEQ multiplex PCR, and its TCRdb copy is limited to in-frame clones, with some not included. The sample has 140,000 or so clones, roughly 90% seen once. Here the sequenced sample was peripheral blood, taken on day 0 of AZD1222 vaccination. These receptor sequences come from an adult in good health. The CDR3 runs from the conserved cysteine through the conserved F or W. Fields, in order: CDR3 DNA, CDR3 protein, D gene, clone size, V gene, J gene. A D gene is named only where the DNA matches it firmly. A clone size is listed for some rows: how often the clone was seen (once, few, many), or a class if it is expanded.

DNA: TGTGCCAGCAGCGCCCCAGGGGGCCTCCCCCCCAATGAGCAGTTCTTC
CDR3: CASSAPGGLPPNEQFF
D: TRBD1
size: -
V: TRBV7-8
J: TRBJ2-1

DNA: TGTGCCAGCAGTGGGGATTCCTACGAGCAGTACTTC
CDR3: CASSGDSYEQYF
D: -
size: -
V: TRBV2
J: TRBJ2-7

DNA: TGTGCCAGCAGCCGACTAGCGGGTAGCTCCTACAATGAGCAGTTCTTC
CDR3: CASSRLAGSSYNEQFF
D: TRBD2
size: once
V: TRBV13
J: TRBJ2-1

DNA: TGTGCCAGCAGCCTAGGGTGGACCCAAGAGACCCAGTACTTC
CDR3: CASSLGWTQETQYF
D: -
size: -
V: TRBV3-1/TRBV3-2
J: TRBJ2-5

DNA: TGTGCCAGCAGCCCGGGGGGGTCCTACGAGCAGTACTTC
CDR3: CASSPGGSYEQYF
D: TRBD2
size: -
V: TRBV5-4
J: TRBJ2-7

DNA: TGTGCCAGCAGCAAAGCTCTGGCTAGCGGGAGGCCTTACAATGAGCAGTTCTTC
CDR3: CASSKALASGRPYNEQFF
D: -
size: -
V: TRBV21-1
J: TRBJ2-1

DNA: TGTGCCAGCAGTTACTCGAGGGACTCCAATAAGCGGGATACGCAGTATTTT
CDR3: CASSYSRDSNKRDTQYF
D: -
size: -
V: TRBV6-2/TRBV6-3
J: TRBJ2-3

DNA: TGTGCCAGCAGCAAAGCGCTTTTTCCTAGCGGTGCCTACGAGCAGTACTTC
CDR3: CASSKALFPSGAYEQYF
D: -
size: -
V: TRBV21-1
J: TRBJ2-7

DNA: TGTGCCAGCAGCTTGGGGCCCGGGACAGGGTCGGATCACCGCTTC
CDR3: CASSLGPGTGSDHRF
D: TRBD1
size: -
V: TRBV5-6
J: TRBJ2-7

DNA: TGTGCCAGCCACACGAGCGGGAGGGCCTCAGATACGCAGTATTTT
CDR3: CASHTSGRASDTQYF
D: TRBD2
size: -
V: TRBV28
J: TRBJ2-3

DNA: TGTGCCAGCAGTGAAGGCCCGAGGACTGAAGCTTTCTTT
CDR3: CASSEGPRTEAFF
D: -
size: -
V: TRBV6-1
J: TRBJ1-1

DNA: TGTGCCAGCAGCCGTCGACGGGTCAGGAACACCGGGGAGCTGTTTTTT
CDR3: CASSRRRVRNTGELFF
D: -
size: few
V: TRBV3-1/TRBV3-2
J: TRBJ2-2

DNA: TGTGCCAGCAGCGTAGGGGGAAATTACTACGAGCAGTACTTC
CDR3: CASSVGGNYYEQYF
D: -
size: -
V: TRBV9
J: TRBJ2-7

DNA: TGTGCCACCGGGGGGGCTAGCGGGAGTGTCGCCGGGGAGCTGTTTTTT
CDR3: CATGGASGSVAGELFF
D: TRBD2
size: few
V: TRBV10-3
J: TRBJ2-2

DNA: TGTGCCAGCAGCGAGGGACTAGCGGAGTACAATGAGCAGTTCTTC
CDR3: CASSEGLAEYNEQFF
D: TRBD2
size: -
V: TRBV9
J: TRBJ2-1

DNA: TGTGCCAGCAGCCCACGGGACAGGGTGACTGAAGCTTTCTTT
CDR3: CASSPRDRVTEAFF
D: TRBD1
size: -
V: TRBV7-9
J: TRBJ1-1

DNA: TGTGCCAGCAGCTTCCGGGACAGAGACTACGAGCAGTACTTC
CDR3: CASSFRDRDYEQYF
D: TRBD1
size: once
V: TRBV11-2
J: TRBJ2-7

DNA: TGCGCCAGCAGCCCCGTTTTGACCAGCAACTATGGCTACACCTTC
CDR3: CASSPVLTSNYGYTF
D: -
size: -
V: TRBV5-1
J: TRBJ1-2

DNA: TGTGCCACCCAGCCGGGGGGGACCTGGTCACCCCTCCACTTT
CDR3: CATQPGGTWSPLHF
D: -
size: -
V: TRBV28
J: TRBJ1-6

DNA: TGCGCCAGCAGCTTGGGGAGGAATCAGCCCCAGCATTTT
CDR3: CASSLGRNQPQHF
D: -
size: once
V: TRBV5-1
J: TRBJ1-5

DNA: TGTGCCAGCAGCCCCCGACTAAGTCCTAACACTGAAGCTTTCTTT
CDR3: CASSPRLSPNTEAFF
D: -
size: -
V: TRBV7-9
J: TRBJ1-1

DNA: TGTGCCAGCAGCCAATTAAGAGGGGAAGATACGCAGTATTTT
CDR3: CASSQLRGEDTQYF
D: -
size: -
V: TRBV14
J: TRBJ2-3

DNA: TGCGCCAGCAGCTGGGCCCCCGGGACAGGCATTAATGGCTACACCTTC
CDR3: CASSWAPGTGINGYTF
D: TRBD1
size: -
V: TRBV5-1
J: TRBJ1-2

DNA: TGTGCCAGCAGCGTAGGAAGCGGGGCTCACTACGAGCAGTACTTC
CDR3: CASSVGSGAHYEQYF
D: TRBD2
size: -
V: TRBV9
J: TRBJ2-7

DNA: TGTGCCAGCAGCCAATACGGCTCTGGAAACACCATATATTTT
CDR3: CASSQYGSGNTIYF
D: -
size: -
V: TRBV9
J: TRBJ1-3

DNA: TGTGCCAGCAGCCTTAGACCCGGGACGCCGTACAATGAGCAGTTCTTC
CDR3: CASSLRPGTPYNEQFF
D: -
size: -
V: TRBV11-2
J: TRBJ2-1

DNA: TGCGCCAGCAGCTTGGCGGCGGGAGGAGTTAGACTATACCAAGAGACCCAGTACTTC
CDR3: CASSLAAGGVRLYQETQYF
D: TRBD2
size: -
V: TRBV5-1
J: TRBJ2-5

DNA: TGTGCCAGCAGTGGACACAGTAATGAAAAACTGTTTTTT
CDR3: CASSGHSNEKLFF
D: -
size: -
V: TRBV2
J: TRBJ1-4

DNA: TGTGCCAGCAGTGGTTGGGGCGGGAGGGCCGAGGACGGGGAGCTGTTTTTT
CDR3: CASSGWGGRAEDGELFF
D: TRBD2
size: -
V: TRBV2
J: TRBJ2-2

DNA: TGTGCCAGCAGCTTCGACATCCTTGGCGATCAGCCCCAGCATTTT
CDR3: CASSFDILGDQPQHF
D: -
size: -
V: TRBV6-6
J: TRBJ1-5

DNA: TGCGCCAGCAGTGTTGGGGGAAATGAGCAGTTCTTC
CDR3: CASSVGGNEQFF
D: -
size: -
V: TRBV10-1
J: TRBJ2-1

DNA: TGTGCCAGCAGTCTCCGAGACTCCCGAAATGAGCAGTTCTTC
CDR3: CASSLRDSRNEQFF
D: -
size: -
V: TRBV27
J: TRBJ2-1

DNA: TGTGCCAGCAGTAAACCGTCGGCAGCTATCTATGGCTACACCTTC
CDR3: CASSKPSAAIYGYTF
D: -
size: -
V: TRBV28
J: TRBJ1-2

DNA: TGTGCCAGCAGTTACCCCGAAGAGGGCAGGGAGTCGCCCTATGGCTACACCTTC
CDR3: CASSYPEEGRESPYGYTF
D: -
size: -
V: TRBV6-2/TRBV6-3
J: TRBJ1-2

DNA: TGTGCCAGCAGCTCCAGGGGGAGCATTCAGTACTTC
CDR3: CASSSRGSIQYF
D: TRBD1
size: -
V: TRBV11-3
J: TRBJ2-4

DNA: TGTGCCAGCAGCTGGAAAGGGACAACTAATGAAAAACTGTTTTTT
CDR3: CASSWKGTTNEKLFF
D: -
size: once
V: TRBV7-8
J: TRBJ1-4

DNA: TGTGCCAGCAGTACGACGCGAGGGACCCAGTACTTC
CDR3: CASSTTRGTQYF
D: -
size: -
V: TRBV27
J: TRBJ2-5

DNA: TGTGCCAGCAGCTTGTTACCTCCCATGGATACGCAGTATTTT
CDR3: CASSLLPPMDTQYF
D: -
size: -
V: TRBV5-8
J: TRBJ2-3

DNA: TGTGCCAGCAGTTTTATTCTCGACCTTAATAATGGCTACACCTTC
CDR3: CASSFILDLNNGYTF
D: -
size: -
V: TRBV6-6
J: TRBJ1-2

DNA: TGTGCCAGCAGCTTGGTGGCAGGTTCGTCCTCTGGGGCCAACGTCCTGACTTTC
CDR3: CASSLVAGSSSGANVLTF
D: -
size: -
V: TRBV5-4
J: TRBJ2-6

DNA: TGTGCCAGTAGTGGGGACAGTAGGCTTTCACCCCTCCACTTT
CDR3: CASSGDSRLSPLHF
D: TRBD1
size: -
V: TRBV19
J: TRBJ1-6

DNA: TGTGCCAGCTCACCCGCGAGCGGCCCCGTGGGGAATGAGCAGTTCTTC
CDR3: CASSPASGPVGNEQFF
D: -
size: -
V: TRBV18
J: TRBJ2-1